This T cell receptor beta chain was sequenced in a study of T cells in Graves' hyperthyroidism and ophthalmopathy. Broader study findings: Blood held most thyroid clonotypes expanded above 0.001 frequency.

A note on this clonotype: What it binds is not known.

Hyperthyroidism in the patients, aged 18 to 65, was newly diagnosed and under 2 months in duration. Amplified TCR beta CDR3 regions derived from RNA transcripts. First-round RT-PCR with HTBI primers amplified the TCR CDR3 region. TCRdb fed the multiplex PCR reads into MiXCR, producing one record per CDR3 protein. The sample consists of 560,000 or so distinct CDR3 sequences, roughly 50% of them appearing once. The sample comprised peripheral blood or thyroid tissue (not recorded which). This sequence was found in a woman aged 18-30 years with Graves' hyperthyroidism.

The CDR3 sequence: CSVDSQETQYF. For the CDR3, the DNA is TGCAGCGTGGACAGCCAAGAGACCCAGTACTTC. The V gene is TRBV29-1, the J gene TRBJ2-5, with D tentatively TRBD1 (6 bases). Per germline, CDR1 SQVTM and CDR2 ANQGSEA. V was pared by 6 bases and J by 1 base, with 6 bases between. The CDR3 sequence is 11 residues long. Based on the CDR3 plus reference TRBV29-1 and TRBJ2-5, the full variable domain is SAVISQKPSRDICQRGTSLTIQCQVDSQVTMMFWYRQQPGQSLTLIATANQGSEATYESGFVIDKFPISRPNLTFSTLTVSNMSPEDSSIYLCSVDSQETQYFGPGTRLLVL.